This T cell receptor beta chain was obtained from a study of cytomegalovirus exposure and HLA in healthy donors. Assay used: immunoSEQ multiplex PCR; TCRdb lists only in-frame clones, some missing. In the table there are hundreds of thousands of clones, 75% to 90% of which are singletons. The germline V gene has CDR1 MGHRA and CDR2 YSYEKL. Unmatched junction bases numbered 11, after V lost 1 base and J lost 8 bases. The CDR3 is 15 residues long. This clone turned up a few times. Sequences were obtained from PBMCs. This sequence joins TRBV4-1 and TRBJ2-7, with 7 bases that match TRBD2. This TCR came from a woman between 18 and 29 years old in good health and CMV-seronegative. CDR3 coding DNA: TGCGCCAGCAGCCAAGCTAGCGGAGTCGTAGGACAGCAGTACTTC. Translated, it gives CASSQASGVVGQQYF.